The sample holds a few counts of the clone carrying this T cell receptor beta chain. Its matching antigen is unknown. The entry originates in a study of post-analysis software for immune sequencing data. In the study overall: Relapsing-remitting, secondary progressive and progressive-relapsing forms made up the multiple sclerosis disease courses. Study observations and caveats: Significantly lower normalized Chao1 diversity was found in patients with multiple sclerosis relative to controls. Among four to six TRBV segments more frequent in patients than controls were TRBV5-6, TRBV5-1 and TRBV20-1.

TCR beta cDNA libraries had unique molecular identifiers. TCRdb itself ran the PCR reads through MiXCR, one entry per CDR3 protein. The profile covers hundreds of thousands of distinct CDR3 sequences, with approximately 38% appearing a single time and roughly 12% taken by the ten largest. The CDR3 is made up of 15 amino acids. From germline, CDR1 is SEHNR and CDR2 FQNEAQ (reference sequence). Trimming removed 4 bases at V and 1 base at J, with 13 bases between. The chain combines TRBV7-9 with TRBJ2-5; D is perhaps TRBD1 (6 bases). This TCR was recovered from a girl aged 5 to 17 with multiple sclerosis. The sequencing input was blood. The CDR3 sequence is CASSSQGPAQETQYF. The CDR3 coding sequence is TGTGCCAGCAGCTCACAGGGCCCGGCCCAAGAGACCCAGTACTTC.